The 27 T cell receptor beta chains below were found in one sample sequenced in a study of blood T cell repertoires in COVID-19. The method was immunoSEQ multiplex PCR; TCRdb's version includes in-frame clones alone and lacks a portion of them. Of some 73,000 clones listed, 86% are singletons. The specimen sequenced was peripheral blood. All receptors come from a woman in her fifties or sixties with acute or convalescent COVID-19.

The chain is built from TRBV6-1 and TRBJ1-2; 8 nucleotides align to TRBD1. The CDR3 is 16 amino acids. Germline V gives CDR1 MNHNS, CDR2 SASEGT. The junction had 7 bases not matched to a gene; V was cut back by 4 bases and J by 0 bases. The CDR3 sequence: CASSAWTGSANYGYTF. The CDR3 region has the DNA TGTGCCAGCAGTGCCTGGACAGGGAGTGCTAACTATGGCTACACCTTC.

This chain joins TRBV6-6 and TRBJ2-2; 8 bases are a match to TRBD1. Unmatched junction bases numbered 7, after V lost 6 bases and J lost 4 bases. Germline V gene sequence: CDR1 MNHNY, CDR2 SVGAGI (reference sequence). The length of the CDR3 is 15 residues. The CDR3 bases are TGTGCCAGCAGCCACAATACAGGGGGCACCGGGGAGCTGTTTTTT. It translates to CASSHNTGGTGELFF.

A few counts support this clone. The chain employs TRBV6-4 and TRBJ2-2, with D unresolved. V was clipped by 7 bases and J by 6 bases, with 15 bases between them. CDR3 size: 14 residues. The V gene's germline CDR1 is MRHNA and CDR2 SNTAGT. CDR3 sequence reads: CASNPQDWSGELFF. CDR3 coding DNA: TGTGCCAGCAATCCCCAGGATTGGTCCGGGGAGCTGTTTTTT.

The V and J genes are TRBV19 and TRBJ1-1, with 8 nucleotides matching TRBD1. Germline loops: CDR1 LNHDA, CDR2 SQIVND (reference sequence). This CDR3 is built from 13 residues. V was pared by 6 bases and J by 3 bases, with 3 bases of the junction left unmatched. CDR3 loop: CASSQTGDTEAFF. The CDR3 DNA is TGTGCCAGTAGCCAGACAGGGGACACTGAAGCTTTCTTT.

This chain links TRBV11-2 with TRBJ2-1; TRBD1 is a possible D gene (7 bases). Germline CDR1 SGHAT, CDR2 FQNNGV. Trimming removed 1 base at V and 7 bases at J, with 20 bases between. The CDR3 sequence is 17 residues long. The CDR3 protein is CASSLGRGRGRENEQFF. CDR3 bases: TGTGCCAGCAGCTTAGGGAGGGGTAGGGGGCGCGAGAATGAGCAGTTCTTC.

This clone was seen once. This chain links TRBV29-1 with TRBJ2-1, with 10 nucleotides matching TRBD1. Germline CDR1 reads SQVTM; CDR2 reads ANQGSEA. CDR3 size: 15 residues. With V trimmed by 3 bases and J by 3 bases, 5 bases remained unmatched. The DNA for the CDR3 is TGCAGCGTTGATCTAGGGACAGGGGTCTACAATGAGCAGTTCTTC. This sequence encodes CSVDLGTGVYNEQFF.

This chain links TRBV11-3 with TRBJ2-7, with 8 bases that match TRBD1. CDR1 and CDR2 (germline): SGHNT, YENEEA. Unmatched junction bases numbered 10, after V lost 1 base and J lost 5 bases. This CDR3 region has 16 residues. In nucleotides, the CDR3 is TGTGCCAGCAGCTTAGGCTCCGGGACAGGATTCGACGAGCAGTACTTC. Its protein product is CASSLGSGTGFDEQYF.

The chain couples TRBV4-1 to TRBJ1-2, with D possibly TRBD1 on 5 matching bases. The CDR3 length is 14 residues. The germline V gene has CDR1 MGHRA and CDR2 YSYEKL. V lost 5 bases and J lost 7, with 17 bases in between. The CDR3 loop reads CASSSVRGGTGYTF. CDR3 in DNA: TGCGCCAGCAGCTCCGTCAGAGGCGGGACTGGCTACACCTTC.

CDR3 protein: CATRRNATSRPEQFF. In DNA, the CDR3 is TGTGCCACCCGACGAAATGCTACTAGCCGGCCTGAGCAGTTCTTC. This chain joins TRBV24-1 and TRBJ2-1; D is perhaps TRBD2 (6 bases). V lost 9 bases and J 9 bases, leaving 23 bases between the germline ends. The CDR3 runs 15 residues. Per germline, CDR1 KGHDR and CDR2 SFDVKD.

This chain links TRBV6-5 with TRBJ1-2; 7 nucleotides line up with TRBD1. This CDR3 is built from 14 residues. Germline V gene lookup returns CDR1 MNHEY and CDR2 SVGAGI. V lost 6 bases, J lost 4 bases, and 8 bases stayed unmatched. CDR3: CASRVRDRPYGYTF. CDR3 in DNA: TGTGCCAGCAGAGTCCGGGACAGACCCTATGGCTACACCTTC.

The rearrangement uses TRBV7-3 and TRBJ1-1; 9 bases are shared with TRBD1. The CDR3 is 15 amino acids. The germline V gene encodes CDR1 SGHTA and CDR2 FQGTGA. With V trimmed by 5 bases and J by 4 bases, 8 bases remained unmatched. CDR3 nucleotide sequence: TGTGCCAGCAGCCCCCAACAGGGGGCGGTCACTGAAGCTTTCTTT. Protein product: CASSPQQGAVTEAFF.

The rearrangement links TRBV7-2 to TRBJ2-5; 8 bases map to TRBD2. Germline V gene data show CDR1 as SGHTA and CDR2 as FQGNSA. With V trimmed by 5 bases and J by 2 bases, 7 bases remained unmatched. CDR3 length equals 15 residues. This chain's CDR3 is CASSRVLAEQETQYF. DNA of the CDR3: TGTGCCAGCAGCCGGGTACTAGCGGAGCAAGAGACCCAGTACTTC.

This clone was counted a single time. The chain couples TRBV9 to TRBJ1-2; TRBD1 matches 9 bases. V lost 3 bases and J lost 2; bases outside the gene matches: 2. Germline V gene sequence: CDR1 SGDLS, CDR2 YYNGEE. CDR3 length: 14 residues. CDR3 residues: CASSAGTGNYGYTF. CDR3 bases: TGTGCCAGCAGCGCGGGGACAGGGAACTATGGCTACACCTTC. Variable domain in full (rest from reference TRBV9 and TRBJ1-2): DSGVTQTPKHLITATGQRVTLRCSPRSGDLSVYWYQQSLDQGLQFLIQYYNGEERAKGNILERFSAQQFPDLHSELNLSSLELGDSALYFCASSAGTGNYGYTFGSGTRLTVV.

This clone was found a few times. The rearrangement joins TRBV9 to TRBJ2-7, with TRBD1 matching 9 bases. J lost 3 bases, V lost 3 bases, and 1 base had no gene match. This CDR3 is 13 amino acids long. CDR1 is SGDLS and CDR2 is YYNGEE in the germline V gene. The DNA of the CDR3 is TGTGCCAGCAGCGCGGACAGGGGCTACGAGCAGTACTTC. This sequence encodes CASSADRGYEQYF.

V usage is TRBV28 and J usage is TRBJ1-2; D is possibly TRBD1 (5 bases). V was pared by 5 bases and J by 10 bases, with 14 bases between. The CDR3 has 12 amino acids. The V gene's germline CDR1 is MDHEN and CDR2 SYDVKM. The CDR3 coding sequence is TGTGCCAGCAGTACCGGGACTCTTGACTACACCTTC. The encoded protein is CASSTGTLDYTF.

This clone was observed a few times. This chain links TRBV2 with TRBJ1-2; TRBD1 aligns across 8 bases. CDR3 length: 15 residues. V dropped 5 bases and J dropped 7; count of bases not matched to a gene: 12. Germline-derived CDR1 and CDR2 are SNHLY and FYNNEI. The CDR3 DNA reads TGTGCCAGCAGTACAAGCGACAGGGGAAGATTTGGCTACACCTTC. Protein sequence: CASSTSDRGRFGYTF.

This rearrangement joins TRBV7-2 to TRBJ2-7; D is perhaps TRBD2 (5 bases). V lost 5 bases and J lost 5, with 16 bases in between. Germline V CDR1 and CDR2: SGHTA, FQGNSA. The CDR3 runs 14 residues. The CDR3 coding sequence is TGTGCCAGCAGCCCCACCCCCGGGGTTGACGAGCAGTACTTC. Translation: CASSPTPGVDEQYF.

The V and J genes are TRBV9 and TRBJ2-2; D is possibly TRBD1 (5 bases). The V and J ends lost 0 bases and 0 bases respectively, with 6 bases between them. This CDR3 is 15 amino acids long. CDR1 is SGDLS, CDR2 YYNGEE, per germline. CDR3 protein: CASSVVGANTGELFF. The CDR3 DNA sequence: TGTGCCAGCAGCGTAGTAGGGGCGAACACCGGGGAGCTGTTTTTT.

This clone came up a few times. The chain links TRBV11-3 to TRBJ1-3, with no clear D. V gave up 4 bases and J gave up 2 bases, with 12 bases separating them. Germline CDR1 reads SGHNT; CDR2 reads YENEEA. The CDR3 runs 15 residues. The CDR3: CASSSAREAGNTIYF. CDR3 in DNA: TGTGCCAGCAGCTCAGCCCGCGAGGCTGGAAACACCATATATTTT.

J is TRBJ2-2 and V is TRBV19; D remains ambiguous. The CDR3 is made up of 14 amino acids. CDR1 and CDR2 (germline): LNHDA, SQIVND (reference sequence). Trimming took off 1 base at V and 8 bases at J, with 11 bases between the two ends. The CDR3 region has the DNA TGTGCCAGTAGTATAGCGACCGCGGAGGGGGAGCTGTTTTTT. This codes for CASSIATAEGELFF.

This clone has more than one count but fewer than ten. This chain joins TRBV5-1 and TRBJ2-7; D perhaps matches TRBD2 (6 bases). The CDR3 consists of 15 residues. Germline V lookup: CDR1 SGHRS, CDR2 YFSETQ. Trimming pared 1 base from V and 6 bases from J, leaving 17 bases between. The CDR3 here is CASSLSSGVWAEQYF. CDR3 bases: TGCGCCAGCAGCTTGTCTTCGGGAGTCTGGGCCGAGCAGTACTTC. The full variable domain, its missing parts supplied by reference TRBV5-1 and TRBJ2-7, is KAGVTQTPRYLIKTRGQQVTLSCSPISGHRSVSWYQQTPGQGLQFLFEYFSETQRNKGNFPGRFSGRQFSNSRSEMNVSTLELGDSALYLCASSLSSGVWAEQYFGPGTRLTVT.

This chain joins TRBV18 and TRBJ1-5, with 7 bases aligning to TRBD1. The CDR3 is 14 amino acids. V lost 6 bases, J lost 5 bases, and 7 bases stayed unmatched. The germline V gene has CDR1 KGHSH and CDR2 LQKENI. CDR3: CASSKTGTDQPQHF. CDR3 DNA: TGTGCCAGCTCCAAGACAGGGACCGATCAGCCCCAGCATTTT.

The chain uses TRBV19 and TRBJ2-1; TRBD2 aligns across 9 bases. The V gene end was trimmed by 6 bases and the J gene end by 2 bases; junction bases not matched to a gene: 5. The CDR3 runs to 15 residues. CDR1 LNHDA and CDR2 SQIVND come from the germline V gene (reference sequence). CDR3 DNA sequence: TGTGCCAGTAGGGCGGGACTAGCAGCCTACAATGAGCAGTTCTTC. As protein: CASRAGLAAYNEQFF.

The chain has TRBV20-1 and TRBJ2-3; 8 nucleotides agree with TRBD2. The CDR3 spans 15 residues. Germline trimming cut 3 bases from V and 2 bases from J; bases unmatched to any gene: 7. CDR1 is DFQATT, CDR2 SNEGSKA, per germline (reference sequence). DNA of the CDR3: TGCAGTGCTAGTGGTCGGGGGGGCCTCACAGATACGCAGTATTTT. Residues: CSASGRGGLTDTQYF.

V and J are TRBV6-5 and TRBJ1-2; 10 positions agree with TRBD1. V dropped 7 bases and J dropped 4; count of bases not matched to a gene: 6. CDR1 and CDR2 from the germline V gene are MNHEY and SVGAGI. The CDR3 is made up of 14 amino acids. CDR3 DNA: TGTGCCAGCACCCGACAGGGGGCGAGCTATGGCTACACCTTC. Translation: CASTRQGASYGYTF.

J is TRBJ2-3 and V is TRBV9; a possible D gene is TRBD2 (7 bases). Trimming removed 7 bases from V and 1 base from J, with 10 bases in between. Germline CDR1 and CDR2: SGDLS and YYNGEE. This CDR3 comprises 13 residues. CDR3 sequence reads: CASRGAGTDTQYF. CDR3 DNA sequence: TGTGCCAGCCGGGGGGCCGGCACAGATACGCAGTATTTT.

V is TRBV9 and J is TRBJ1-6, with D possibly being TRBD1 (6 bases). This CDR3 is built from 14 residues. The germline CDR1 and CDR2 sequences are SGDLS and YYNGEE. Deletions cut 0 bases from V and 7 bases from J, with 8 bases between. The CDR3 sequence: CASSVEGQNSPLHF. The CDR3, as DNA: TGTGCCAGCAGCGTAGAGGGACAAAATTCACCCCTCCACTTT. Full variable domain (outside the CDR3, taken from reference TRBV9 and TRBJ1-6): DSGVTQTPKHLITATGQRVTLRCSPRSGDLSVYWYQQSLDQGLQFLIQYYNGEERAKGNILERFSAQQFPDLHSELNLSSLELGDSALYFCASSVEGQNSPLHFGNGTRLTVT.